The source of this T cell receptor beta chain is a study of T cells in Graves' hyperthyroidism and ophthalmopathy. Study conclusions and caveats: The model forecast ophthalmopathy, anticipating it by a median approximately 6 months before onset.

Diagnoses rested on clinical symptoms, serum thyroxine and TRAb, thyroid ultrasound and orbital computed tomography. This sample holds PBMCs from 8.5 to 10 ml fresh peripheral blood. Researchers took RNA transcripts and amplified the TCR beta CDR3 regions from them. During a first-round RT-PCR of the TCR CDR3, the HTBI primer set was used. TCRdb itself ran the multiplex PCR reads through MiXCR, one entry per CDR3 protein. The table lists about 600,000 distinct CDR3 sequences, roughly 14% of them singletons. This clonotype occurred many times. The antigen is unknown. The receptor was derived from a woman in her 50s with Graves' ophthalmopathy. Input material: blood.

In DNA, the CDR3 is TGTGCCAGCAGTCCCGGGACTAGCGGGAGGGCCACAGATACGCAGTATTTT. Translation: CASSPGTSGRATDTQYF. The chain links TRBV27 to TRBJ2-3, with TRBD2 matching 16 bases. Germline V CDR1 and CDR2: MNHEY, SMNVEV (reference sequence). The junction had 4 bases not matched to a gene; V was cut back by 5 bases and J by 2 bases. The CDR3 contains 17 residues.